The 23 T cell receptor beta chains in this list originate from one sample, sequenced in a study of cytomegalovirus exposure and HLA in healthy donors. A multiplex PCR was run with 60 Vbeta primers and 13 Jbeta primers. This table comes from immunoSEQ multiplex PCR, and its TCRdb copy is limited to in-frame clones, with some not included. Of 130,000 or so clones in the sample, 60% to 80% were seen once. The sequenced sample consisted of PBMCs. The source is a man aged 50-59 years in good health and CMV-seropositive.

The genes are TRBV7-2 and TRBJ1-2; tentative D call: TRBD1 (6 bases). Germline CDR1 and CDR2: SGHTA and FQGNSA. V was clipped by 5 bases and J by 2 bases, with 12 bases between them. The length of the CDR3 is 14 residues. In DNA, the CDR3 is TGTGCCAGCAGCCCGGACAGACGGAACTATGGCTACACCTTC. Amino acid sequence: CASSPDRRNYGYTF.

The chain employs TRBV11-3 and TRBJ2-7; 7 bases fit TRBD1. This CDR3 contains 15 residues. The trim removed 5 bases at V and 0 bases at J, leaving 7 bases unmatched. The germline gives CDR1 SGHNT, CDR2 YENEEA. The CDR3 loop reads CASSTGQALSYEQYF. The DNA of the CDR3 is TGTGCCAGCAGCACCGGACAGGCCCTCTCCTACGAGCAGTACTTC.

V usage is TRBV6-5 and J usage is TRBJ2-7, with TRBD1 as a possible D gene (6 bases). This CDR3 spans 16 amino acids. The V gene's germline CDR1 is MNHEY and CDR2 SVGAGI. V was pared by 0 bases and J by 0 bases, with 12 bases between. CDR3 DNA sequence: TGTGCCAGCAGTTACTCCCCGACAGGCCCCTCCTACGAGCAGTACTTC. It is translated as CASSYSPTGPSYEQYF.

The CDR3 DNA follows: TGTGCCAGCAGCTTAGGGCCTGTCCCCTCCTACGAGCAGTACTTC. Protein: CASSLGPVPSYEQYF. The J gene is TRBJ2-7, the V gene TRBV7-9; unclear D gene. The CDR3 has 15 amino acids. The V gene lost 1 base and the J gene lost 0 bases, with 10 bases spanning the gap. Per germline, CDR1 SEHNR and CDR2 FQNEAQ (reference sequence).

This rearrangement joins TRBV9 to TRBJ1-2, with 8 bases that match TRBD1. The germline gives CDR1 SGDLS, CDR2 YYNGEE. With 3 bases clipped from V and 5 bases from J, the junction kept 12 bases outside the gene matches. The CDR3 spans 16 residues. The CDR3: CASSGGSQGARYGYTF. Here the CDR3 DNA reads TGTGCCAGCAGCGGAGGAAGCCAGGGGGCCAGGTATGGCTACACCTTC.

The chain joins TRBV4-1 to TRBJ2-7; a possible D gene is TRBD1 (5 bases). The germline V and J ends were trimmed by 1 base and 3 bases, with 13 bases remaining between them. The CDR3 extends over 15 amino acids. Germline-derived CDR1 and CDR2 are MGHRA and YSYEKL. The CDR3 DNA reads as TGCGCCAGCAGCCAAGTTAGGGGCAAGGGCTACGAGCAGTACTTC. Encoded protein: CASSQVRGKGYEQYF.

This clone was counted a single time. The rearrangement uses TRBV9 and TRBJ1-1; D gene ambiguous. V dropped 3 bases and J dropped 5 bases, with 5 bases sitting between them. The germline V gene encodes CDR1 SGDLS and CDR2 YYNGEE. This CDR3 is 11 amino acids long. CDR3 nucleotide sequence: TGTGCCAGCAGCGATCGGACTGAAGCTTTCTTT. Translation: CASSDRTEAFF. Full variable domain (outside the CDR3, taken from reference TRBV9 and TRBJ1-1): DSGVTQTPKHLITATGQRVTLRCSPRSGDLSVYWYQQSLDQGLQFLIQYYNGEERAKGNILERFSAQQFPDLHSELNLSSLELGDSALYFCASSDRTEAFFGQGTRLTVV.

The chain combines TRBV27 with TRBJ1-1; D is unresolved. Germline V CDR1 and CDR2: MNHEY, SMNVEV (reference sequence). V was shortened by 5 bases and J by 0 bases, with 13 bases between the two germline ends. This CDR3 comprises 15 residues. The CDR3 region has the DNA TGTGCCAGCAGTGCCTCAGGAACGATGAACACTGAAGCTTTCTTT. Encoded protein: CASSASGTMNTEAFF.

The chain employs TRBV18 and TRBJ1-1; a possible D gene is TRBD1 (5 bases). This CDR3 has 16 residues. Germline CDR1 is KGHSH and CDR2 is LQKENI. Deletions cut 3 bases from V and 5 bases from J, with 19 bases between. The CDR3 nucleotides are TGTGCCAGCTCACCCCCGGGGACTCTGGGGAGAACTGAAGCTTTCTTT. Amino acids: CASSPPGTLGRTEAFF.

This clone was counted a few times. This chain joins TRBV5-5 and TRBJ2-1; the match to TRBD2 covers 8 bases. Looked up from germline, CDR1 is SGHKS and CDR2 is YYEKEE (reference sequence). The V and J ends lost 1 base and 9 bases, in that order; junction bases with no gene match: 9. The CDR3 has 15 amino acids. The CDR3 is CASSLKPSGGGEQFF. The CDR3 nucleotides are TGTGCCAGCAGCTTGAAGCCCAGCGGGGGAGGTGAGCAGTTCTTC.

V is TRBV5-1 and J is TRBJ2-2, with TRBD1 matching 7 bases. Germline V gene data show CDR1 as SGHRS and CDR2 as YFSETQ. Trimming at V came to 3 bases and at J to 1 base, leaving 3 bases not matched to a gene. The CDR3 is 15 amino acids. The CDR3 spells CASSSRQGNTGELFF. The CDR3, as DNA: TGCGCCAGCAGCTCCAGACAGGGGAACACCGGGGAGCTGTTTTTT.

This clone was seen once. This chain links TRBV19 with TRBJ1-2; D unresolved. Germline assignment: CDR1 LNHDA and CDR2 SQIVND (reference sequence). Trimming left V 3 bases short and J 2 bases short, with 10 bases between. The CDR3 has 14 residues. In DNA, the CDR3 is TGTGCCAGTAGTATTAAAAGGAGAAACTATGGCTACACCTTC. Translation gives CASSIKRRNYGYTF.

This clone was picked up a small number of times. The chain links TRBV7-9 to TRBJ2-1, with D tentatively TRBD2 (6 bases). CDR1 and CDR2 (germline): SEHNR, FQNEAQ (reference sequence). This CDR3 is 13 amino acids long. V lost 4 bases, J lost 6 bases, and 10 bases lay in between. The CDR3 loop is CASSSLGGNEQFF. The CDR3 DNA is TGTGCCAGCAGCTCATTGGGGGGCAATGAGCAGTTCTTC.

V and J are TRBV27 and TRBJ1-1, with D unresolved. Germline V CDR1 and CDR2: MNHEY, SMNVEV (reference sequence). V was pared by 6 bases and J by 8 bases, with 19 bases between. The CDR3 consists of 14 residues. The CDR3 sequence: CASSPPRDGGEAFF. CDR3 nucleotide sequence: TGTGCCAGCAGCCCCCCCCGAGACGGAGGAGAAGCTTTCTTT.

J is TRBJ1-4 and V is TRBV5-1, with D tentatively TRBD1 (6 bases). Germline loops: CDR1 SGHRS, CDR2 YFSETQ. The ends were cut back, 0 bases at V and 6 bases at J, with 9 bases in the middle. The CDR3 has 14 residues. The DNA for the CDR3 is TGCGCCAGCAGCTTGGTTCCAGGGGATGAAAAACTGTTTTTT. It yields the protein CASSLVPGDEKLFF.

This chain connects TRBV2 to TRBJ1-1; tentatively, D is TRBD1 (5 bases). The germline V and J ends were trimmed by 6 bases and 1 base, with 12 bases remaining between them. The CDR3 extends over 14 amino acids. Looked up from germline, CDR1 is SNHLY and CDR2 is FYNNEI. The chain's CDR3 is CASRRGVANTEAFF. The CDR3 coding sequence is TGTGCCAGCAGGCGGGGGGTGGCGAACACTGAAGCTTTCTTT.

This chain links TRBV15 with TRBJ2-7; TRBD1 aligns across 7 bases. V shed 3 bases, J shed 0 bases, and the junction held 8 bases outside the gene matches. Germline V gene lookup returns CDR1 LNHNV and CDR2 YYDKDF (reference sequence). The CDR3 length is 16 residues. CDR3 protein: CATSRGRQGTSYEQYF. CDR3 DNA: TGTGCCACCAGCAGGGGTAGACAGGGTACCTCCTACGAGCAGTACTTC.

This sequence joins TRBV5-5 and TRBJ1-1; TRBD1 agrees at 8 bases. Trimming took 4 bases from V and 4 from J; bases not matched to a gene: 3. CDR1 and CDR2 (germline): SGHKS, YYEKEE (reference sequence). This CDR3 region has 13 residues. The CDR3 nucleotides are TGTGCCAGCAGCCTCACAGGGGGCACTGAAGCTTTCTTT. Its protein is CASSLTGGTEAFF.

V gene TRBV25-1 combines with J gene TRBJ1-4; no reliable D call. Trimming took off 3 bases at V and 5 bases at J, with 7 bases between the two ends. The CDR3 runs to 13 residues. The germline CDR1 and CDR2 sequences are MGHDK and SYGVNS. As DNA, the CDR3 is TGTGCCAGCAGTGACCAGATAAATGAAAAACTGTTTTTT. Its translation: CASSDQINEKLFF.

Only a few counts were recorded for this clone. This sequence joins TRBV4-1 and TRBJ1-3; D gene ambiguous. Germline V gene lookup returns CDR1 MGHRA and CDR2 YSYEKL. The CDR3 length is 16 residues. The V end lost 0 bases, the J end lost 0 bases, and 9 bases lay between the germline ends. The DNA of the CDR3 is TGCGCCAGCAGCCAAGATTCTCAGGTCTCTGGAAACACCATATATTTT. This codes for CASSQDSQVSGNTIYF.

A single count supports this clone. The junction does not match germline at one end; this may be a read error. The chain has TRBV7-7 and TRBJ1-1; D not certain. The CDR3 has 13 residues. Germline CDR1 is SSHAT and CDR2 is FNYEAQ (reference sequence). The CDR3 nucleotides read TGTGCTAGCAGCTTATCAGAGAACACTGAAGCTTTCTTT. Protein: CASSLSENTEAFF. Looking up the rest from reference TRBV7-7 and TRBJ1-1 gives the full variable domain: GAGVSQSPRYKVTKRGQDVTLRCDPISSHATLYWYQQALGQGPEFLTYFNYEAQPDKSGLPSDRFSAERPEGSISTLTIQRTEQRDSAMYRCASSLSENTEAFFGQGTRLTVV.

The CDR3 DNA is TGCAGTGCCCGACTTAAGGAGACCCAGTACTTC. Residues: CSARLKETQYF. The chain has TRBV20-1 and TRBJ2-5; D ambiguous. V was cut by 6 bases and J by 5 bases, with 10 bases left in between. The CDR3 totals 11 residues. The germline CDR1 and CDR2 sequences are DFQATT and SNEGSKA (reference sequence).

The DNA for the CDR3 is TGTGCCAGCAGCCGACTTGGCAATCAGCCCCAGCATTTT. Protein sequence: CASSRLGNQPQHF. This chain joins TRBV7-8 and TRBJ1-5, with no clear D. Germline V gene sequence: CDR1 SGHVS, CDR2 FQNEAQ. The CDR3 is 13 amino acids. V lost 5 bases and J 2 bases, leaving 7 bases between the germline ends.